A selection of T cell receptor beta chains follows, all from one sample in a study of shared clonotypes between healthy human individuals. Sequenced by immunoSEQ multiplex PCR; TCRdb stores in-frame clones only, minus some. Among roughly 500,000 clones listed, over 75% were seen once. The sequenced sample consisted of PBMCs. These receptors all come from a woman aged 40 to 49 in good health. Some clones in this sample may be carry-over from other donors' samples. Each CDR3 is given with its conserved first and last residue. The order of the fields is J gene, D gene, clone size, V gene, CDR3 DNA, CDR3 protein. The D gene is left open where the match is weak. Where a row states a size, it is once, few, many or the class of an expanded clone; other rows omit it.

TRBJ1-4	TRBD1	-	TRBV28	TGTGCCAGCAGTCCTCAGACAGGGGGAATGAGAGAAAAACTGTTTTTT	CASSPQTGGMREKLFF
TRBJ1-1	-	-	TRBV21-1	TGTGCCAGCAGCCAACCCGCCCGGGACAGGGGATCGATGAACACTGAAGCTTTCTTT	CASSQPARDRGSMNTEAFF
TRBJ2-2	-	-	TRBV27	TGTGCCAGCAGTTTAATTTCGGGACCGAACACCGGGGAGCTGTTTTTT	CASSLISGPNTGELFF
TRBJ2-5	-	-	TRBV2	TGTGCCAGCAATGGGGACTTCCAAGAGACCCAGTACTTC	CASNGDFQETQYF
TRBJ1-1	-	-	TRBV5-1	TGCGCCAGCAGCGTTTCGGTGGAGGGGCTAATGAACACTGAAGCTTTCTTT	CASSVSVEGLMNTEAFF
TRBJ2-7	TRBD1	-	TRBV27	TGTGCCAGCAGTCCGAGACAGGGTTCTAGGGAGCAGTACTTC	CASSPRQGSREQYF
TRBJ2-1	-	many	TRBV7-8	TGTGCCAGCAGCCCCCCTGCTCGGGATGAGCAGTTCTTC	CASSPPARDEQFF
TRBJ2-1	TRBD2	-	TRBV5-4	TGTGCCAGCAGGGGACTAGCGACCGACTCCTACAATGAGCAGTTCTTC	CASRGLATDSYNEQFF
TRBJ2-5	-	-	TRBV5-4	TGTGCCAGCAGCTTCGGTTACCAGGGGACCCAGTACTTC	CASSFGYQGTQYF
TRBJ2-1	-	-	TRBV19	TGTGCCAGTAGTATAGCGGAACTAGCCGATGAGCAGTTCTTC	CASSIAELADEQFF
TRBJ2-7	-	-	TRBV18	TGTGCCAGCTCACCAACGGCTAGCGTTGCCTACGAGCAGTACTTC	CASSPTASVAYEQYF
TRBJ2-5	TRBD1	-	TRBV10-2	TGCGCCAGCAAGTCCGGGACAGTCGCTCAAGAGACCCAGTACTTC	CASKSGTVAQETQYF
TRBJ1-5	-	-	TRBV28	TGTGCCACCGTGCCAGGGGATAGGGTTCAGCCCCAGCATTTT	CATVPGDRVQPQHF
TRBJ2-7	TRBD2	-	TRBV7-9	TGTGCCAGCAGCTTTGGCGTAGCGGGAGGGCCTCCGAACGAGCAGTACTTC	CASSFGVAGGPPNEQYF
TRBJ2-1	TRBD1	-	TRBV10-3	TGTGCCATCAACGGGGACAGCTCTCGCAATGAGCAGTTCTTC	CAINGDSSRNEQFF
TRBJ1-1	-	-	TRBV13	TGTGCCAGCTCGCGGGGGGCCGGAGCTGAAGCTTTCTTT	CASSRGAGAEAFF
TRBJ2-5	TRBD2	-	TRBV19	TGTGCCAGTAGTATAGTCCGGGAGGCGGCCCAGTACTTC	CASSIVREAAQYF
TRBJ1-5	-	-	TRBV7-2	TGTGCCAGCAGCTTCCTCAATCAGCCCCAGCATTTT	CASSFLNQPQHF
TRBJ2-3	TRBD1	-	TRBV27	TGTGCCAGCAGTTTCTGGGACAGGTTAGAAAAGCAGTATTTT	CASSFWDRLEKQYF
TRBJ2-5	TRBD2	-	TRBV7-9	TGTGCCAGCAGCTTAAGAGGGACTAGCGGGAGAACGCTTCAGGAGACCCAGTACTTC	CASSLRGTSGRTLQETQYF
TRBJ2-7	TRBD2	few	TRBV19	TGTGCCACCGGACTAGCGGGACTCTACGAGCAGTACTTC	CATGLAGLYEQYF
TRBJ1-6	-	-	TRBV5-1	TGCGCCAGCAGCCTGGGACGGAATAATTCACCCCTCCACTTT	CASSLGRNNSPLHF
TRBJ2-4	TRBD2	-	TRBV30	TGTGCCCTCGAACTAGCGGGAGTCGCCAAAAACATTCAGTACTTC	CALELAGVAKNIQYF
TRBJ2-2	TRBD2	-	TRBV18	TGTGCCAGCTCACAAGCGACTAGCGGGAACACCGGGGAGCTGTTTTTT	CASSQATSGNTGELFF
TRBJ2-7	TRBD1	-	TRBV27	TGTGCCAGCAGTGCCGGGACAGGGGGCTTCTACGAGCAGTACTTC	CASSAGTGGFYEQYF
TRBJ2-6	TRBD1	many	TRBV11-2	TGTGCCAGCAGCCCAGACAGGGTTGGGGCCAACGTCCTGACTTTC	CASSPDRVGANVLTF
TRBJ1-2	-	-	TRBV19	TGTGCCAGTAGTAGGGGGACCGCTAACTATGGCTACACCTTC	CASSRGTANYGYTF
TRBJ2-7	TRBD2	-	TRBV30	TGTGCCTCCGAGGGGAGGGGCGGGGGCTACGAGCAGTACTTC	CASEGRGGGYEQYF
TRBJ2-7	TRBD1	-	TRBV30	TGTGCCTGGAGCAAGGACAGGCCTCTCTCCTACGAGCAGTACTTC	CAWSKDRPLSYEQYF
TRBJ2-7	-	-	TRBV6-1	TGTGCCAGCAGTGAAGGTCAGGGGTCCTCCTACGAGCAGTACTTC	CASSEGQGSSYEQYF
TRBJ2-7	-	once	TRBV7-2	TGTGCCAGCAGCTTGGGGCCAAACTCCTACGAGCAGTACTTC	CASSLGPNSYEQYF
TRBJ1-3	-	once	TRBV19	TGTGCCAGTAGAGGAAACACCATATATTTT	CASRGNTIYF
TRBJ2-1	TRBD2	-	TRBV4-3	TGCGCCAGCAGCCCCGGGACTAGCGGCCCGGGGCCCTACAATGAGCAGTTCTTC	CASSPGTSGPGPYNEQFF
TRBJ2-7	-	-	TRBV9	TGTGCCAGCAGCGTAGCCGGGAGCAGAGAGCAGTACTTC	CASSVAGSREQYF
TRBJ2-5	-	-	TRBV4-1	TGCGCCAGCAGCCAAGTTAGGCGGGGATACCAAGAGACCCAGTACTTC	CASSQVRRGYQETQYF